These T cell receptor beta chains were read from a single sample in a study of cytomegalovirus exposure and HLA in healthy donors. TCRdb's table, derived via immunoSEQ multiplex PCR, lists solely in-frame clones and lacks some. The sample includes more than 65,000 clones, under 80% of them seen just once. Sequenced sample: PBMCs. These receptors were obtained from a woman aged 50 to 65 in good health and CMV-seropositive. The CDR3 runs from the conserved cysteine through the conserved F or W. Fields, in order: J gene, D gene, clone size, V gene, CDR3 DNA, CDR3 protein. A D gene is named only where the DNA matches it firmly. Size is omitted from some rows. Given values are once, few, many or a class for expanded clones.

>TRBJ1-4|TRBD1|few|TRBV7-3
TGTGCCAGCTGCTTATGGACAGGGCATGAAAAACTGTTTTTT
CASCLWTGHEKLFF
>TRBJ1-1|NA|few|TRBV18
TGTGCCAGCTCACCACTAGGGAGCACTGAAGCTTTCTTT
CASSPLGSTEAFF
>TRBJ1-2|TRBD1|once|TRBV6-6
TGTGCCAGCAGTCTCAGGGACAGCTATGGCTACACCTTC
CASSLRDSYGYTF
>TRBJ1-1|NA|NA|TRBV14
TGTGCCAGCAGCCAGACACAGGGTCTCACTGAAGCTTTCTTT
CASSQTQGLTEAFF
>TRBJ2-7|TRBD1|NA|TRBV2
TGTGCCAGCAGTAGGACAGGGTCTGCCTACGAGCAGTACTTC
CASSRTGSAYEQYF
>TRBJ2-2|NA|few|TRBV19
TGTGCCAGTACCCGGACTGGAACCGGGGAGCTGTTTTTT
CASTRTGTGELFF
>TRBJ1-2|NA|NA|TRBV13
TGTGCCAGCAGCCCTCTCGGGGCTAACTATGGCTACACCTTC
CASSPLGANYGYTF
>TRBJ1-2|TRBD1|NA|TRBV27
TGTGCCAGCAGAACGACAGGGATCGGCTACACCTTC
CASRTTGIGYTF
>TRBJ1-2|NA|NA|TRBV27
TGTGCCAGCAGTTTATCGGGAGTGGGCTACACCTTC
CASSLSGVGYTF
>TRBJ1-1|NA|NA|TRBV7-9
TGTGCCAGCAGCCACATATCAGGGAAGGGATGGTTGGGGTTAGAAGCTTTCTTT
CASSHISGKGWLGLEAFF
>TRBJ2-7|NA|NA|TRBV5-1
TGCGCCAGCAGCACTCCCTTTGACAACTACGAGCAGTACTTC
CASSTPFDNYEQYF
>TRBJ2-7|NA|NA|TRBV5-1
TGCGCCAGCAGCTTTGGCGAGGGATTGGAGCAGTACTTC
CASSFGEGLEQYF
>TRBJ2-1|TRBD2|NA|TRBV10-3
TGTGCCATCAGTGAAGGGGCGGGGGGGAAATACAATGAGCAGTTCTTC
CAISEGAGGKYNEQFF
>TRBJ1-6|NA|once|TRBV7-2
TGTGCCAGCAGCTTATTTGGGCAGGTCTCCTATAATTCACCCCTCCACTTT
CASSLFGQVSYNSPLHF
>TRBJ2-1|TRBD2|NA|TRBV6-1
TGTGCCAGCAGTGCCAGCGGGGGCATCAGCGAGCAGTTCTTC
CASSASGGISEQFF
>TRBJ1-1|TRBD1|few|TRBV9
TGTGCCAGCAGCGCAGGACAGGCGGACACTGAAGCTTTCTTT
CASSAGQADTEAFF
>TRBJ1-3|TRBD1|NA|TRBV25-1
TGTGCCAGCAAGCGACAGGGGTCGGATGGAAACACCATATATTTT
CASKRQGSDGNTIYF
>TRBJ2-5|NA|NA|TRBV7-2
TGTGCCAGCAGCTTCGGGGGACCGCAAGAGACCCAGTACTTC
CASSFGGPQETQYF
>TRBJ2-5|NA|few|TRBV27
TGTGCCAGCAGTTTCCGGGGAAGGGAGACCCAGTACTTC
CASSFRGRETQYF
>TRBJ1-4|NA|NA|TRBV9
TGTGCCAGCAGCGTAGGGGGGAGCCGGAGGGGCGAAAAACTGTTTTTT
CASSVGGSRRGEKLFF
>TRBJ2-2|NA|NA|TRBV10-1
TGCGCCAGCAGTTCCCAAGGGGAGCTGTTTTTT
CASSSQGELFF
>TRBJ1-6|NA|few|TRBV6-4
TGTGCCAGCAGTGACTCGTATCAGACAGGCGGCTCACCCCTCCACTTT
CASSDSYQTGGSPLHF
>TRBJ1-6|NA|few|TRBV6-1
TGTGCCAGCAGGCGTCTGAGCTCCTATAATTCACCCCTCCACTTT
CASRRLSSYNSPLHF
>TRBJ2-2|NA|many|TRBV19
TGTGCCAGTAGTATACAGGGTTCGAACACCGGGGAGCTGTTTTTT
CASSIQGSNTGELFF
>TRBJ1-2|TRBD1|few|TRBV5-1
TGCGCCAGCACGTTTCGAACAGGGGGCGACTATGGCTACACCTTC
CASTFRTGGDYGYTF
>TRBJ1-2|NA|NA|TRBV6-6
TGTGCCAGCACCGGACTTGGGGGCTACACCTTC
CASTGLGGYTF
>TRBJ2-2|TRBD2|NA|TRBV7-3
TGTGCCAGCAGCTCCCCCGGGGGGGCCCTGGGCGGGGAGCTGTTTTTT
CASSSPGGALGGELFF
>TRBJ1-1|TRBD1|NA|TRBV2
TGTGCCAGCAGTAAGGACAGGGGAACTGAAGCTTTCTTT
CASSKDRGTEAFF
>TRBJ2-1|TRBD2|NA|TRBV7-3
TGTGCCAGCAGCTTGGGGGGAGGGGCCAATAATGAGCAGTTCTTC
CASSLGGGANNEQFF
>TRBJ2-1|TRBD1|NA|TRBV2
TGTGCCAGCAGTCCTACAGGGGACGAGCAGTTCTTC
CASSPTGDEQFF
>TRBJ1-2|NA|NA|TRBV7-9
TGTGCCAGCAGCTCGCCCAGGGAGGTTAACTATGGCTACACCTTC
CASSSPREVNYGYTF
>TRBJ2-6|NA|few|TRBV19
TGTGCCAGTAGTATCAGGGGCACTGGGGCCAACGTCCTGACTTTC
CASSIRGTGANVLTF
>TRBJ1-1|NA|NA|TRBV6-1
TGTGCCAGCAGTGAAGGCCCAGCGGACACTGAAGCTTTCTTT
CASSEGPADTEAFF
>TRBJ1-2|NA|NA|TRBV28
TGTGCCAGCAGTTTAGAGGCCGGGGGGGGTAGTGGCTACACCTTC
CASSLEAGGGSGYTF
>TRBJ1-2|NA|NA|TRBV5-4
TGTGCCAGCAGCTCAGGCCTGACAGAAAACTATGGCTACACCTTC
CASSSGLTENYGYTF
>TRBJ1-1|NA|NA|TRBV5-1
TGCGCCAGCAGCTTGAATCCAGGGCAGAACACTGAAGCTTTCTTT
CASSLNPGQNTEAFF
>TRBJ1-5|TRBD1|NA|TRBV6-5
TGTGCCAGCAGCCGAACAGGGGACCTCAATCAGCCCCAGCATTTT
CASSRTGDLNQPQHF
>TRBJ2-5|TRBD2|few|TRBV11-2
TGTGCCAGCAGTCACGCGGGGGGCCCCCAGGCCCAGTACTTC
CASSHAGGPQAQYF
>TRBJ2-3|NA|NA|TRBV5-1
TGCGCCAGCAGCTCGGCGGCCCGTACGGCAGATACGCAGTATTTT
CASSSAARTADTQYF
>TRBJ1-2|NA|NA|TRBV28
TGTGCCAGCAGTTTATTGGGGGGGGGTGGGGGTAGCTACACCTTC
CASSLLGGGGGSYTF
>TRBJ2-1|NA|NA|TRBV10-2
TGCGCCAGCAGTGCTTTCTCCTACAATGAGCAGTTCTTC
CASSAFSYNEQFF
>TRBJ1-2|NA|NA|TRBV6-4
TGTGCCAGCCGGGGAGAGCTTGCAGGCTACACCTTC
CASRGELAGYTF
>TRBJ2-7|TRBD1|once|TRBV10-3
TGTGCCATCAGAGTCCGGGACAGTTCCTACGAGCAGTACTTC
CAIRVRDSSYEQYF
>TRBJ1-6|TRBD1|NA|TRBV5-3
TGTGCCAGAAGACACTCGACAGGGACTAGCTCCTATAATTCACCCCTCCACTTT
CARRHSTGTSSYNSPLHF
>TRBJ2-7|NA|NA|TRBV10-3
TGTGCCATCAGTGGGATAGCTGAGTCCTACGAGCAGTACTTC
CAISGIAESYEQYF
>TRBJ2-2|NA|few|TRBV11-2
TGTGCCAGCAGCTTAGCGGGGGACCCGCATTTTTTT
CASSLAGDPHFF
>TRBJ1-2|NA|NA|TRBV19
TGTGCCAGTATCGCGGGGCCGGTCTATGGCTACACCTTC
CASIAGPVYGYTF